One sample yielded the 20 T cell receptor beta chains listed below, sequenced in a study of blood T cells in healthy people across ages. A second roughly 7 to 11 cycle PCR used barcoded and J-beta primers. TCRdb independently ran MiXCR on the 5' RACE reads; one entry per CDR3 protein. The data hold approximately 880,000 distinct CDR3 sequences, with 45% to 50% observed a single time. The sequencing input was blood. The receptors derive from a man aged 25 to 40 in good health.

V is TRBV7-8 and J is TRBJ2-3; TRBD2 matches 9 bases. With V trimmed by 0 bases and J by 2 bases, 3 bases remained unmatched. Germline V gene data show CDR1 as SGHVS and CDR2 as FQNEAQ. The CDR3 has 16 amino acids. The CDR3 protein is CASSLALAGNTDTQYF. CDR3 DNA sequence: TGTGCCAGCAGCTTAGCTCTAGCGGGGAACACAGATACGCAGTATTTT.

The gene calls are TRBV29-1 and TRBJ2-7, with D uncertain. The DNA end is more similar to TRBJ2-5, so the J call may be wrong. The CDR3 has 13 residues. In germline, CDR1 is SQVTM, CDR2 ANQGSEA. This chain's CDR3 is CSVEEVAGETQYF. The CDR3 DNA follows: TGCAGCGTTGAAGAAGTGGCAGGAGAGACCCAGTACTTC.

J is TRBJ1-2 and V is TRBV6-6; 9 bases fit TRBD1. The germline CDR1 and CDR2 sequences are MNHNY and SVGAGI (reference sequence). Unmatched junction bases numbered 7, after V lost 1 base and J lost 4 bases. This CDR3 contains 16 residues. CDR3 sequence (DNA): TGTGCCAGCAGTTACTTACAGGGGGCAACCACCTATGGCTACACCTTC. Protein sequence: CASSYLQGATTYGYTF.

The rearrangement links TRBV6-5 to TRBJ2-7; 12 bases align to TRBD1. The germline gives CDR1 MNHEY, CDR2 SVGAGI. The CDR3 has 18 amino acids. The ends lost 4 bases at V and 7 bases at J; junction bases unmatched: 17. The DNA for the CDR3 is TGTGCCAGCAGTTCGGGACAGGGGGCTAGGGCCCTCGGCAATGAGCAGTACTTC. It encodes CASSSGQGARALGNEQYF.

This clonotype was observed once. V and J are TRBV10-3 and TRBJ1-6, with no clear D. Trimming removed 4 bases from V and 7 bases from J, with 14 bases in between. Germline CDR1 reads ENHRY; CDR2 reads SYGVKD. CDR3 length: 15 amino acids. Here the CDR3 reads CAISVHDGRNSPLHF. The CDR3 coding sequence is TGTGCCATCAGTGTACACGACGGAAGAAATTCACCCCTCCACTTT.

The genes are TRBV7-2 and TRBJ2-3, with 7 positions matching TRBD1. The CDR3 runs 14 residues. V trimming: 4 bases; J trimming: 2 bases; junction bases outside the gene matches: 3. Germline CDR1 is SGHTA and CDR2 is FQGNSA. In nucleotides, the CDR3 is TGTGCCAGCAGCTCCGGACAGGTCACAGATACGCAGTATTTT. Amino acid sequence: CASSSGQVTDTQYF.

This clonotype was seen more than once but under ten times. This chain joins TRBV6-2 or TRBV6-3 and TRBJ1-2, with 10 bases fitting TRBD1. V shed 5 bases, J shed 2 bases, and the junction held 8 bases outside the gene matches. The CDR3 loop spans 16 amino acids. CDR1 is MNHEY and CDR2 is SVGEGT in the germline V gene. The CDR3 DNA reads as TGTGCCAGCAGTAGATCCCCGGGACAGGGGAACTATGGCTACACCTTC. Its protein product is CASSRSPGQGNYGYTF.

The gene calls are TRBV12-3 or TRBV12-4 and TRBJ2-1; 11 nucleotides align to TRBD2. V shed 5 bases and J 10 bases; nucleotides not matched to a gene: 13. CDR3 size: 16 residues. CDR3 coding DNA: TGTGCCAGCAGTACACTTAGCGGGGGGGAGAACTACGAGCAGTTCTTC. Its protein product is CASSTLSGGENYEQFF.

The genes are TRBV28 and TRBJ1-2; TRBD1 agrees at 7 bases. CDR1 is MDHEN and CDR2 is SYDVKM in the germline V gene. The length of the CDR3 is 13 residues. J was trimmed by 7 bases and V by 5 bases; bases with no gene match: 7. In DNA, the CDR3 is TGTGCCAGCAGTGGGGAGGGGGCCCCTGGCTACACCTTC. Amino acids: CASSGEGAPGYTF.

The CDR3 DNA sequence: TGTGCCACCAGTGTTAGACCCGGTACAGGGACCAGCACAGATACGCAGTATTTT. Its protein product is CATSVRPGTGTSTDTQYF. The rearrangement links TRBV24-1 to TRBJ2-3; maybe TRBD1 (6 bases). The V and J ends lost 5 bases and 0 bases respectively, with 20 bases between them. The CDR3 is 18 residues long. CDR1 and CDR2 from the germline V gene are KGHDR and SFDVKD.

This sequence joins TRBV12-3 or TRBV12-4 and TRBJ2-3, with TRBD1 matching 7 bases. The CDR3 loop spans 15 amino acids. The ends lost 6 bases at V and 5 bases at J; junction bases unmatched: 11. CDR3 in DNA: TGTGCCAGCAGGCAGGGGGACGGGCTAGTAGATACGCAGTATTTT. Translation gives CASRQGDGLVDTQYF.

The rearrangement uses TRBV6-6 and TRBJ2-5; no firm D call. Germline V gene data show CDR1 as MNHNY and CDR2 as SVGAGI (reference sequence). Trimming left V 7 bases short and J 5 bases short, with 14 bases between. The CDR3 is 13 amino acids. The CDR3 here is CASKDRVWETQYF. The DNA for the CDR3 is TGTGCCAGCAAAGACCGGGTATGGGAGACCCAGTACTTC.

This chain uses TRBV4-3 with TRBJ2-2; tentatively, D is TRBD1 (6 bases). V lost 0 bases and J lost 7, with 15 bases in between. This CDR3 comprises 16 residues. Germline-derived CDR1 and CDR2 are LGHNA and YSLEER. The CDR3 DNA reads as TGCGCCAGCAGCCAAGATTTCCAGGGGAGTCTCGGGGAGCTGTTTTTT. It is translated as CASSQDFQGSLGELFF.

There are many counts of this clonotype. The V gene is TRBV4-1, the J gene TRBJ1-6, with D maybe TRBD1 (6 bases). The CDR3 length is 15 residues. Germline CDR1 is MGHRA and CDR2 is YSYEKL. Trimming pared 1 base from V and 14 bases from J, leaving 18 bases between. In DNA, the CDR3 is TGCGCCAGCAGCCAAGTTGAGGGGGGGGTTTCGGCCCTCCACTTT. This sequence encodes CASSQVEGGVSALHF.

This clonotype has just a few counts. The chain couples TRBV4-1 to TRBJ1-5; possibly TRBD1 for D (6 bases). The germline V and J ends were trimmed by 1 base and 2 bases, with 9 bases remaining between them. This CDR3 comprises 15 residues. CDR1 is MGHRA, CDR2 YSYEKL, per germline. CDR3 sequence reads: CASSQGRGGNQPQHF. The DNA of the CDR3 is TGCGCCAGCAGCCAAGGCAGGGGAGGCAATCAGCCCCAGCATTTT.

This clonotype showed up just once. This chain uses TRBV7-9 with TRBJ1-2; perhaps TRBD1 as D (6 bases). The CDR3 contains 15 residues. Germline CDR1 SEHNR, CDR2 FQNEAQ (reference sequence). Trimming cost V 5 bases and J 2 bases, with 15 bases left between them. CDR3 region: CASSPQGQLNYGYTF. In DNA form, the CDR3 reads TGTGCCAGCAGCCCTCAAGGACAGCTAAACTATGGCTACACCTTC.

This clonotype was observed once. The chain has TRBV28 and TRBJ1-6; 11 bases are shared with TRBD1. The junction had 7 bases not matched to a gene; V was cut back by 2 bases and J by 10 bases. The CDR3 extends over 16 amino acids. Germline V lookup: CDR1 MDHEN, CDR2 SYDVKM. DNA for the CDR3: TGTGCCAGCAGTTTAGGTGGACAGGGGGCGGGCTCACCCCTCCACTTT. Amino acids: CASSLGGQGAGSPLHF.

A few counts support this clonotype. V gene TRBV7-2 combines with J gene TRBJ2-3; no reliable D call. V was cut by 5 bases and J by 0 bases, with 9 bases left in between. The CDR3 runs to 14 residues. Looked up from germline, CDR1 is SGHTA and CDR2 is FQGNSA. CDR3 protein: CASSRSHSTDTQYF. DNA of the CDR3: TGTGCCAGCAGCCGGTCCCATAGCACAGATACGCAGTATTTT.

This clonotype was detected only a few times. The rearrangement links TRBV6-5 to TRBJ1-6; D is undetermined. The CDR3 spans 14 residues. V lost 4 bases and J lost 10, with 14 bases in between. Germline CDR1 and CDR2: MNHEY and SVGAGI. CDR3 sequence reads: CASSFSRSRSPLHF. CDR3 sequence (DNA): TGTGCCAGCAGTTTTTCTCGATCGCGATCACCCCTCCACTTT.

The chain combines TRBV7-3 with TRBJ2-5, with TRBD2 identical over 7 bases. This CDR3 is 15 amino acids long. CDR1 is SGHTA, CDR2 FQGTGA, per germline. Trimming removed 6 bases from V and 2 bases from J; junction bases left unmatched: 9. CDR3 sequence: CASRKDGTTQETQYF. As DNA, the CDR3 is TGTGCCAGCAGGAAGGACGGGACTACTCAAGAGACCCAGTACTTC.